Listed below are T cell receptor beta chains from one sample, sequenced in a study of T cell responses to AZD1222 COVID-19 vaccine. Assay used: immunoSEQ multiplex PCR; TCRdb lists only in-frame clones, some missing. The profile shows 180,000 or so clones, about 89% of them singletons. The sequencing used peripheral blood, collected 28 days after the second AZD1222 dose. Receptors were obtained from an adult who received the AZD1222 COVID-19 vaccine. CDR3s include the opening cysteine and the closing phenylalanine or tryptophan. Each record gives: clone size, D gene, J gene, V gene, CDR3 protein, CDR3 DNA. The D gene is left open where the match is weak. A row's size may be missing; if present it is once, few, many or a size class.

clone_size: .; d_call: TRBD2; j_call: TRBJ2-1; v_call: TRBV6-2/TRBV6-3; cdr3_aa: CASSYDRGREGLRYNEQFF; cdr3_nt: TGTGCCAGCAGTTACGATCGCGGGCGGGAGGGCCTGAGGTACAATGAGCAGTTCTTC
clone_size: .; d_call: TRBD1; j_call: TRBJ1-1; v_call: TRBV7-3; cdr3_aa: CASSLARGLGEAFF; cdr3_nt: TGTGCCAGCAGCTTAGCCAGGGGGCTCGGTGAAGCTTTCTTT
clone_size: .; d_call: .; j_call: TRBJ2-3; v_call: TRBV7-9; cdr3_aa: CASSSTYTDTQYF; cdr3_nt: TGTGCCAGCAGCTCCACATACACAGATACGCAGTATTTT
clone_size: few; d_call: .; j_call: TRBJ1-4; v_call: TRBV5-1; cdr3_aa: CASSAGRGTNEKLFF; cdr3_nt: TGCGCCAGCAGCGCAGGACGGGGGACTAATGAAAAACTGTTTTTT
clone_size: .; d_call: .; j_call: TRBJ2-6; v_call: TRBV19; cdr3_aa: CASKRGTGANVLTF; cdr3_nt: TGTGCCAGTAAAAGGGGTACTGGGGCCAACGTCCTGACTTTC
clone_size: once; d_call: .; j_call: TRBJ1-5; v_call: TRBV3-1/TRBV3-2; cdr3_aa: CASSPFDGLGQPQHF; cdr3_nt: TGTGCCAGCAGCCCCTTCGATGGGCTCGGTCAGCCCCAGCATTTT
clone_size: .; d_call: .; j_call: TRBJ1-1; v_call: TRBV10-2; cdr3_aa: CASSENTGTEAFF; cdr3_nt: TGCGCCAGCAGTGAGAATACAGGCACTGAAGCTTTCTTT
clone_size: .; d_call: .; j_call: TRBJ1-5; v_call: TRBV4-3; cdr3_aa: CASSKTGRNQPQHF; cdr3_nt: TGCGCCAGCAGCAAGACAGGCCGCAATCAGCCCCAGCATTTT
clone_size: few; d_call: .; j_call: TRBJ1-2; v_call: TRBV30; cdr3_aa: CACNGGVGYGYTF; cdr3_nt: TGTGCCTGTAATGGAGGGGTCGGCTATGGCTACACCTTC
clone_size: .; d_call: .; j_call: TRBJ2-5; v_call: TRBV6-5; cdr3_aa: CASRPTGTQTQYF; cdr3_nt: TGTGCCAGCAGACCTACAGGGACGCAGACCCAGTACTTC
clone_size: .; d_call: .; j_call: TRBJ1-3; v_call: TRBV7-8; cdr3_aa: CASSLGGNSGNTIYF; cdr3_nt: TGTGCCAGCAGCTTAGGGGGCAACTCTGGAAACACCATATATTTT
clone_size: .; d_call: .; j_call: TRBJ1-5; v_call: TRBV6-5; cdr3_aa: CASSYSARGRNQPQHF; cdr3_nt: TGTGCCAGCAGTTACTCGGCCAGGGGTCGCAATCAGCCCCAGCATTTT
clone_size: .; d_call: .; j_call: TRBJ1-4; v_call: TRBV30; cdr3_aa: CAWNQGLSNEKLFF; cdr3_nt: TGTGCCTGGAATCAGGGGCTAAGTAATGAAAAACTGTTTTTT
clone_size: .; d_call: .; j_call: TRBJ2-1; v_call: TRBV6-2/TRBV6-3; cdr3_aa: CASSSSGGPYYNEQFF; cdr3_nt: TGTGCCAGCAGTTCTAGTGGGGGTCCCTATTACAATGAGCAGTTCTTC
clone_size: .; d_call: .; j_call: TRBJ1-1; v_call: TRBV9; cdr3_aa: CASNTGPGYPEAFF; cdr3_nt: TGTGCCAGCAACACAGGTCCCGGGTACCCTGAAGCTTTCTTT
clone_size: .; d_call: .; j_call: TRBJ1-5; v_call: TRBV5-6; cdr3_aa: CASSLGDRPNQPQHF; cdr3_nt: TGTGCCAGCAGCTTGGGCGACAGGCCCAATCAGCCCCAGCATTTT
clone_size: .; d_call: .; j_call: TRBJ2-7; v_call: TRBV12-3/TRBV12-4; cdr3_aa: CASSLTATYEQYF; cdr3_nt: TGTGCCAGCAGTTTAACGGCGACCTACGAGCAGTACTTC
clone_size: few; d_call: TRBD1; j_call: TRBJ2-3; v_call: TRBV15; cdr3_aa: CATSTGQGDADTQYF; cdr3_nt: TGTGCCACCTCCACCGGACAGGGGGACGCAGATACGCAGTATTTT
clone_size: .; d_call: TRBD1; j_call: TRBJ2-6; v_call: TRBV6-1; cdr3_aa: CASGVRQGASGANVLTF; cdr3_nt: TGTGCCAGCGGTGTGAGACAGGGAGCCTCTGGGGCCAACGTCCTGACTTTC
clone_size: .; d_call: .; j_call: TRBJ2-3; v_call: TRBV14; cdr3_aa: CASSPGDTQYF; cdr3_nt: TGTGCCAGCAGCCCGGGGGATACGCAGTATTTT
clone_size: .; d_call: .; j_call: TRBJ2-1; v_call: TRBV10-3; cdr3_aa: CAISGNGAGLNNEQFF; cdr3_nt: TGTGCCATCAGTGGGAATGGAGCGGGTTTAAACAATGAGCAGTTCTTC
clone_size: .; d_call: TRBD2; j_call: TRBJ2-1; v_call: TRBV27; cdr3_aa: CASSFDSSGRMPSSYNEQFF; cdr3_nt: TGTGCCAGCAGTTTTGATTCCAGCGGGAGAATGCCGAGCTCCTACAATGAGCAGTTCTTC
clone_size: .; d_call: .; j_call: TRBJ1-1; v_call: TRBV5-1; cdr3_aa: CASSLDRGGITEAFF; cdr3_nt: TGCGCCAGCAGCTTGGATAGGGGTGGAATCACTGAAGCTTTCTTT
clone_size: .; d_call: TRBD1; j_call: TRBJ2-3; v_call: TRBV7-9; cdr3_aa: CASRQGAIDTQYF; cdr3_nt: TGTGCCAGCCGTCAGGGGGCAATAGATACGCAGTATTTT
clone_size: .; d_call: .; j_call: TRBJ1-5; v_call: TRBV28; cdr3_aa: CASSLVDSNQPQHF; cdr3_nt: TGTGCCAGCAGTCTTGTGGATAGCAATCAGCCCCAGCATTTT
clone_size: .; d_call: .; j_call: TRBJ1-1; v_call: TRBV11-2; cdr3_aa: CASSLLMNTEAFF; cdr3_nt: TGTGCCAGCAGCTTACTGATGAACACTGAAGCTTTCTTT
clone_size: .; d_call: TRBD1; j_call: TRBJ2-7; v_call: TRBV4-1; cdr3_aa: CASSLPGTGFSYEQYF; cdr3_nt: TGCGCCAGCAGCCTTCCCGGGACAGGGTTCTCCTACGAGCAGTACTTC
clone_size: .; d_call: .; j_call: TRBJ2-1; v_call: TRBV7-9; cdr3_aa: CASSLGLLLWGNEQFF; cdr3_nt: TGTGCCAGCAGCTTAGGGCTGCTCCTGTGGGGCAATGAGCAGTTCTTC
clone_size: .; d_call: TRBD2; j_call: TRBJ2-7; v_call: TRBV6-5; cdr3_aa: CASRGTGGEQYF; cdr3_nt: TGTGCCAGCAGGGGAACGGGAGGCGAGCAGTACTTC
clone_size: .; d_call: .; j_call: TRBJ2-2; v_call: TRBV19; cdr3_aa: CASSISEGGSGELFF; cdr3_nt: TGTGCCAGTAGTATAAGCGAGGGTGGATCCGGGGAGCTGTTTTTT
clone_size: .; d_call: .; j_call: TRBJ2-5; v_call: TRBV29-1; cdr3_aa: CSATGATSSGMSRETQYF; cdr3_nt: TGCAGCGCCACAGGGGCGACTAGTAGCGGGATGAGTCGAGAGACCCAGTACTTC
clone_size: .; d_call: TRBD1; j_call: TRBJ2-7; v_call: TRBV19; cdr3_aa: CASSLQTGSSYEQYF; cdr3_nt: TGTGCCAGTAGCTTACAGACAGGGAGCTCCTACGAGCAGTACTTC
clone_size: once; d_call: TRBD1; j_call: TRBJ1-1; v_call: TRBV7-2; cdr3_aa: CASSTTRTGGVRSTEAFF; cdr3_nt: TGTGCCAGCAGCACGACTCGGACAGGGGGCGTGAGGAGCACTGAAGCTTTCTTT
clone_size: .; d_call: TRBD1; j_call: TRBJ1-1; v_call: TRBV28; cdr3_aa: CASRTDRGGGNAEAFF; cdr3_nt: TGTGCCAGCAGGACCGACAGGGGAGGAGGAAACGCTGAAGCTTTCTTT
clone_size: .; d_call: .; j_call: TRBJ2-3; v_call: TRBV13; cdr3_aa: CASSPPGADTQYF; cdr3_nt: TGTGCCAGCAGCCCCCCAGGGGCAGATACGCAGTATTTT
clone_size: .; d_call: .; j_call: TRBJ2-1; v_call: TRBV28; cdr3_aa: CASSLSPGTEQFF; cdr3_nt: TGTGCCAGCAGTTTATCGCCCGGGACAGAGCAGTTCTTC
clone_size: .; d_call: .; j_call: TRBJ1-2; v_call: TRBV19; cdr3_aa: CASSLGEYDPYTF; cdr3_nt: TGTGCCAGTAGTTTGGGGGAATACGATCCCTACACCTTC
clone_size: .; d_call: .; j_call: TRBJ2-7; v_call: TRBV11-2; cdr3_aa: CASSRAPSYEQYF; cdr3_nt: TGTGCCAGCAGCCGGGCGCCTTCCTACGAGCAGTACTTC
clone_size: .; d_call: .; j_call: TRBJ1-2; v_call: TRBV7-2; cdr3_aa: CASSLEQGDGYTF; cdr3_nt: TGTGCCAGCAGCTTAGAACAGGGCGATGGCTACACCTTC
clone_size: .; d_call: TRBD1; j_call: TRBJ1-1; v_call: TRBV10-2; cdr3_aa: CASFKDRVNTEAFF; cdr3_nt: TGCGCCAGTTTCAAAGACAGGGTGAACACTGAAGCTTTCTTT
clone_size: .; d_call: .; j_call: TRBJ1-1; v_call: TRBV29-1; cdr3_aa: CSVGSEKLNTEAFF; cdr3_nt: TGCAGCGTTGGGTCAGAGAAATTGAACACTGAAGCTTTCTTT
clone_size: .; d_call: .; j_call: TRBJ1-2; v_call: TRBV29-1; cdr3_aa: CSVQHLQDGYTF; cdr3_nt: TGCAGCGTTCAACACCTCCAGGATGGCTACACCTTC
clone_size: .; d_call: TRBD1; j_call: TRBJ2-5; v_call: TRBV14; cdr3_aa: CASSQRQGRRRETQYF; cdr3_nt: TGTGCCAGCAGCCAGAGACAGGGAAGGAGAAGAGAGACCCAGTACTTC
clone_size: .; d_call: .; j_call: TRBJ1-4; v_call: TRBV28; cdr3_aa: CASSFRTGGNEKLFF; cdr3_nt: TGTGCCAGCAGTTTCCGGACTGGAGGTAATGAAAAACTGTTTTTT
clone_size: once; d_call: .; j_call: TRBJ2-2; v_call: TRBV5-8; cdr3_aa: CASSSRLTGELFF; cdr3_nt: TGTGCCAGCAGCTCCCGGTTGACCGGGGAGCTGTTTTTT
clone_size: .; d_call: TRBD1; j_call: TRBJ1-2; v_call: TRBV5-4; cdr3_aa: CASSPRIGTGDGYTF; cdr3_nt: TGTGCCAGCAGCCCCCGGATTGGAACAGGGGATGGCTACACCTTC
clone_size: few; d_call: .; j_call: TRBJ2-3; v_call: TRBV7-2; cdr3_aa: CASSPRWDTQYF; cdr3_nt: TGTGCCAGCAGCCCCCGCTGGGATACGCAGTATTTT
clone_size: .; d_call: .; j_call: TRBJ2-1; v_call: TRBV20-1; cdr3_aa: CSASKGQDYNEQFF; cdr3_nt: TGCAGTGCTAGTAAAGGACAAGACTACAATGAGCAGTTCTTC
clone_size: .; d_call: TRBD1; j_call: TRBJ2-2; v_call: TRBV6-1; cdr3_aa: CASSAGRGGRGPNGELFF; cdr3_nt: TGTGCCAGCAGTGCCGGAAGAGGGGGCAGGGGGCCGAACGGGGAGCTGTTTTTT
clone_size: .; d_call: .; j_call: TRBJ1-2; v_call: TRBV14; cdr3_aa: CASSPQSNYGYTF; cdr3_nt: TGTGCCAGCAGCCCACAGTCTAACTATGGCTACACCTTC
clone_size: .; d_call: .; j_call: TRBJ1-2; v_call: TRBV5-5; cdr3_aa: CASSLGSGGYTF; cdr3_nt: TGTGCCAGCAGCCTCGGCTCCGGAGGCTACACCTTC
clone_size: .; d_call: .; j_call: TRBJ2-7; v_call: TRBV27; cdr3_aa: CASSLDGVYSYEQYF; cdr3_nt: TGTGCCAGCAGTTTAGATGGTGTTTACTCCTACGAGCAGTACTTC
clone_size: .; d_call: .; j_call: TRBJ1-2; v_call: TRBV2; cdr3_aa: CATSRGNSNYGYTF; cdr3_nt: TGTGCCACCTCGAGGGGGAACTCAAACTATGGCTACACCTTC
clone_size: .; d_call: .; j_call: TRBJ2-5; v_call: TRBV7-2; cdr3_aa: CASSLGGSRRTQYF; cdr3_nt: TGTGCCAGCAGCCTAGGGGGGTCACGGCGGACCCAGTACTTC
clone_size: .; d_call: TRBD1; j_call: TRBJ2-6; v_call: TRBV7-9; cdr3_aa: CASSRGQGVVGANVLTF; cdr3_nt: TGTGCCAGCAGCCGTGGACAGGGGGTAGTTGGGGCCAACGTCCTGACTTTC
clone_size: .; d_call: TRBD1; j_call: TRBJ1-5; v_call: TRBV2; cdr3_aa: CASSEGQGQPQHF; cdr3_nt: TGTGCCAGCAGTGAGGGACAGGGGCAGCCCCAGCATTTT
clone_size: .; d_call: .; j_call: TRBJ2-1; v_call: TRBV6-5; cdr3_aa: CATARGSYNEQFF; cdr3_nt: TGTGCCACCGCCCGGGGCTCCTACAATGAGCAGTTCTTC
clone_size: .; d_call: .; j_call: TRBJ2-7; v_call: TRBV12-2; cdr3_aa: CASRSGGRRTPPLPCYEQYF; cdr3_nt: TGTGCAAGTCGCTCGGGGGGCAGGAGAACCCCCCCCCTCCCATGCTACGAGCAGTACTTC
clone_size: .; d_call: .; j_call: TRBJ1-2; v_call: TRBV3-1/TRBV3-2; cdr3_aa: CASSQDPTGWGRNYGYTF; cdr3_nt: TGTGCCAGCAGCCAAGATCCTACGGGTTGGGGGCGCAACTATGGCTACACCTTC
clone_size: .; d_call: .; j_call: TRBJ2-1; v_call: TRBV7-3; cdr3_aa: CASSLKSGFSYNEQFF; cdr3_nt: TGTGCCAGCAGCTTGAAGAGCGGCTTCTCCTACAATGAGCAGTTCTTC